This TCR beta chain was identified during a study of shared clonotypes between healthy human individuals. Whole-study context: A couple of female and a few male donors aged 18 to 49 were enrolled.

The repertoire was sequenced with immunoSEQ multiplex PCR; TCRdb's copy has only in-frame clones and lacks some. The repertoire includes about a million clones, roughly 80% of them detected once, and 0.89% sits in the top ten. General study results and limits: What naive subsets generally showed was a larger estimated richness than memory subsets showed.

This CDR3 is 14 amino acids long. With 5 bases removed from V and 8 bases from J, the gap between germline ends came to 18 bases. Per the germline V gene, CDR1 is GTSNPN and CDR2 is SVGIG (reference sequence). A remark on this clone: Antigen: not known.

The healthy adult donors were HIV-negative and reported no recent acute infections or vaccinations. The sample was memory CD4+ T cells from PBMCs. Sample subset: CD45RA-negative fraction. This sequence originates from a young man in good health. Some clones in this sample may be carry-over from other donors' samples. The V gene is TRBV30, the J gene TRBJ1-4; D perhaps matches TRBD1 (5 bases). The CDR3 bases are TGTGCCTGGGGAACAGGTAACGGTAGAGAAAAACTGTTTTTT. Protein product: CAWGTGNGREKLFF.